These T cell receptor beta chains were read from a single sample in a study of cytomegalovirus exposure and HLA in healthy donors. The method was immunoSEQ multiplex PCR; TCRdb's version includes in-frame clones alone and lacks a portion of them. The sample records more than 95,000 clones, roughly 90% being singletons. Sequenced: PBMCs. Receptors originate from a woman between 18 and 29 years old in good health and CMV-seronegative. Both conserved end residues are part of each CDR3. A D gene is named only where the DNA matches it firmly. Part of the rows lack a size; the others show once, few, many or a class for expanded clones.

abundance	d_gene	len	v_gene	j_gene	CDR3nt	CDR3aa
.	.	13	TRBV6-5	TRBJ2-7	TGTGCCAGCAGTTACCGCGGGACAGCCGAGCAGTACTTC	CASSYRGTAEQYF
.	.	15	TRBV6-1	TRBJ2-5	TGTGCCAGCAGTTCCCCCCTGAGAGTCCGGGAGACCCAGTACTTC	CASSSPLRVRETQYF
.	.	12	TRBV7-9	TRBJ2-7	TGTGCCAGCAGCTCGGAGGGGTCGGAGCAGTACTTC	CASSSEGSEQYF
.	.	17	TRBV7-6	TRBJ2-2	TGTGCCAGCAGCTTAGCAATAGGCAGGGGTGAGACCGGGGAGCTGTTTTTT	CASSLAIGRGETGELFF
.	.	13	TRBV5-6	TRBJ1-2	TGTGCCAGCAGCTTACAGGGTACCTTGGGCTACACCTTC	CASSLQGTLGYTF
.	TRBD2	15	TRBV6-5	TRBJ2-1	TGTGCCAGCAGTTACGCGCGGGGGGGCCACAATGAGCAGTTCTTC	CASSYARGGHNEQFF
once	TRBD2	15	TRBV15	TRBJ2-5	TGTGCCACCAGCAGACCGACTAGCAATCAAGAGACCCAGTACTTC	CATSRPTSNQETQYF
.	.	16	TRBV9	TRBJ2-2	TGTGCCAGCAGCCCCCAGGCGGGGGCTGACACCGGGGAGCTGTTTTTT	CASSPQAGADTGELFF
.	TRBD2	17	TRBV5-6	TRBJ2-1	TGTGCCAGCAACAGCTTGGGGTTTACTAGCGGGAACAATGAGCAGTTCTTC	CASNSLGFTSGNNEQFF
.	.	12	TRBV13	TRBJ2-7	TGTGCCAGCAGCTTAAGGTCGGGGGAGCAGTACTTC	CASSLRSGEQYF
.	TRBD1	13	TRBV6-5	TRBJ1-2	TGTGCCAGCAGTAGGGACAGCAAATATGGCTACACCTTC	CASSRDSKYGYTF
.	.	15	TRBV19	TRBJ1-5	TGTGCCAGTAGTGTACAGTCGGGGGGCAATCAGCCCCAGCATTTT	CASSVQSGGNQPQHF
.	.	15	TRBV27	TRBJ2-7	TGTGCCAGCAGCCCCGCGGGGCCGAGCTCCTACGAGCAGTACTTC	CASSPAGPSSYEQYF
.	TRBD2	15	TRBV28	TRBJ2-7	TGTGCCAGCAGGAGCAGGACTAGCGGGGCCTACGAGCAGTACTTC	CASRSRTSGAYEQYF
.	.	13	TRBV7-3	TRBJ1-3	TGTGCCAGCAGCCTTGGAGGCGGGAACACCATATATTTT	CASSLGGGNTIYF
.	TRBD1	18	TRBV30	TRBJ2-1	TGTGCCTGGAGTGTACGGGGCATCCGGGACAGGGGATACAATGAGCAGTTCTTC	CAWSVRGIRDRGYNEQFF
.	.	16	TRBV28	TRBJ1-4	TGTGCCAGCAGTTTCCCCGGGGGACGGATTAATGAAAAACTGTTTTTT	CASSFPGGRINEKLFF
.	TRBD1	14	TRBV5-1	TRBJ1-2	TGCGCCAGCAGCTTGGGACAGGGGGGATATGGCTACACCTTC	CASSLGQGGYGYTF
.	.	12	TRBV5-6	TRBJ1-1	TGTGCCAGCAGCTTCGCGGACACTGAAGCTTTCTTT	CASSFADTEAFF
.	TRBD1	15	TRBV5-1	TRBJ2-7	TGCGCCAGCAGTCGCGGGACAGGGAGGGGAGACGAGCAGTACTTC	CASSRGTGRGDEQYF
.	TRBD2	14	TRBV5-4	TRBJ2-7	TGTGCCAGCAGCGCCGGGACTAACTCCTACGAGCAGTACTTC	CASSAGTNSYEQYF
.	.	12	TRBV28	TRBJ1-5	TGTGCCAGCAGCCCGAGGTTGGGAGCCCAGCATTTT	CASSPRLGAQHF
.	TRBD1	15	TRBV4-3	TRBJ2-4	TGCGCCAGCAGCCAAGACAGGGCAGGGGGTTACATTCAGTACTTC	CASSQDRAGGYIQYF
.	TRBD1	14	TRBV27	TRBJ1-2	TGTGCCAGCAGTTTACAGACAGGGAACTATGGCTACACCTTC	CASSLQTGNYGYTF
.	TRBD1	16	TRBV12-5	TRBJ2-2	TGTGCTAGTGGTTTGTGGCAGGGGGAAGGCACCGGGGAGCTGTTTTTT	CASGLWQGEGTGELFF
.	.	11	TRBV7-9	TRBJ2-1	TGTGCCAGCAGCCCCTTGTATGAGCAGTTCTTC	CASSPLYEQFF
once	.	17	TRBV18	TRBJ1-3	TGTGCCAGCTCACCACGTTGGGGCGGTAACTCTGGAAACACCATATATTTT	CASSPRWGGNSGNTIYF
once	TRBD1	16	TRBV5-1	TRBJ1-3	TGCGCCAGCAGAAAAGGACAGGGGATCTCTGGAAACACCATATATTTT	CASRKGQGISGNTIYF
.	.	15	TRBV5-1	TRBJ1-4	TGCGCCAGCAGCTTGGAGGGGGTCACTAATGAAAAACTGTTTTTT	CASSLEGVTNEKLFF
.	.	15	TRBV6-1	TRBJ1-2	TGTGCCAGCAGTGAATCAGGGGCTCTGGTCTATGGCTACACCTTC	CASSESGALVYGYTF
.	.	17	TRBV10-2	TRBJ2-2	TGCGCCAGCAAGCATGATTTCATTACAGACAACACCGGGGAGCTGTTTTTT	CASKHDFITDNTGELFF
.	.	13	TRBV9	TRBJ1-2	TGTGCCAGCAGCGTAGACATGAGGAGGGGCTACACCTTC	CASSVDMRRGYTF
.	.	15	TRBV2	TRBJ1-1	TGTGCCAGCAGGACGGACAGAACCATGAACACTGAAGCTTTCTTT	CASRTDRTMNTEAFF
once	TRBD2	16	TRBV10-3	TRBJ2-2	TGTGCCATCAGTGCGATGACTAGCGGGAGGGCCGGGGAGCTGTTTTTT	CAISAMTSGRAGELFF
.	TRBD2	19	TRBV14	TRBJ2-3	TGTGCCAGCAGCCAAGATAGCGGGGGGATACCATCTAGCACAGATACGCAGTATTTT	CASSQDSGGIPSSTDTQYF
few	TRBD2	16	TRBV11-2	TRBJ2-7	TGTGCCAGCAGCTCCCTAAGACTAGCGGGAGACTACGAGCAGTACTTC	CASSSLRLAGDYEQYF
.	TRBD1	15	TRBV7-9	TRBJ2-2	TGTGCCAGCAGCCGCGACAGGGTTGGCACCGGGGAGCTGTTTTTT	CASSRDRVGTGELFF
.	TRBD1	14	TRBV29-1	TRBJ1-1	TGCAGCGTTGAAGTCCCAGGGGGTAGCACTGAAGCTTTCTTT	CSVEVPGGSTEAFF
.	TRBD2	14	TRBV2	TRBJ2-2	TGTGCCAGCCTTGGAACTAGCGGCACCGGGGAGCTGTTTTTT	CASLGTSGTGELFF
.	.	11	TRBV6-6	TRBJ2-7	TGTGCCAGCACCAGAGGCAACGAGCAGTACTTC	CASTRGNEQYF
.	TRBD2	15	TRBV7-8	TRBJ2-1	TGTGCCAGCAGCCGTCTGCCTAGCGGGAGCCATGAGCAGTTCTTC	CASSRLPSGSHEQFF
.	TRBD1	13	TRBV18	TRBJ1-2	TGTGCCAGCTCACCTGGACAGGGGCCTAGTTCCACCTTC	CASSPGQGPSSTF
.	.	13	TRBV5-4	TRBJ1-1	TGTGCCAGCAGCTTAGACACTAACACTGAAGCTTTCTTT	CASSLDTNTEAFF
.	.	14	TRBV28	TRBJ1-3	TGTGCCAGCAGCCCCAGGGTTGGAGGAAACACCATATATTTT	CASSPRVGGNTIYF
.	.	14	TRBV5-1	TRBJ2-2	TGCGCCAGCAGCTTCCGAGGGGGAACCGGGGAGCTGTTTTTT	CASSFRGGTGELFF
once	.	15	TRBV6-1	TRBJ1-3	TGTGCCAGCATGGGGGGGCGGGCGACAGGAAACACCATATATTTT	CASMGGRATGNTIYF
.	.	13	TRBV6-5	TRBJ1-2	TGTGCCAGCAGTTATGGAAGGGCCTCGGGATACACCTTC	CASSYGRASGYTF
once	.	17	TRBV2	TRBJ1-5	TGTGCCAGCAGTTTCCCCCCTGACGGAGATAGCAATCAGCCCCAGCATTTT	CASSFPPDGDSNQPQHF
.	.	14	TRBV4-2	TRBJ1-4	TGTGCCAGCAGCCAAGCAGGCCTGAATGAAAAACTGTTTTTT	CASSQAGLNEKLFF
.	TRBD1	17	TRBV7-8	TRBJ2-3	TGTGCCAGCAGCTTAGTTGGACGGGACAGGGGATCGGATACGCAGTATTTT	CASSLVGRDRGSDTQYF
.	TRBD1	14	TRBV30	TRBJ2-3	TGTGCCTGGGGGGCGGGACAGGGAACAGATACGCAGTATTTT	CAWGAGQGTDTQYF
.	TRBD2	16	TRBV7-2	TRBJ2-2	TGTGCCAGCAGCTTGCGGTCTAGCGGGAGGGCCGGGGAGCTGTTTTTT	CASSLRSSGRAGELFF
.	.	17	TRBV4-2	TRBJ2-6	TGTGCCAGCAGCGCCCAGGGGTCGAGCTCTGGGGCCAACGTCCTGACTTTC	CASSAQGSSSGANVLTF
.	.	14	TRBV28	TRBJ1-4	TGTGCCAGCAGTTCAGGGGTAACTAATGAAAAACTGTTTTTT	CASSSGVTNEKLFF
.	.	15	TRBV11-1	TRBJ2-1	TGTGCCAGCAGCTTAGGCCGGCAGGGGTACAATGAGCAGTTCTTC	CASSLGRQGYNEQFF
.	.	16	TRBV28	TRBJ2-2	TGTGCCAGCATTACCCGTAAAGGGGAGAACACCGGGGAGCTGTTTTTT	CASITRKGENTGELFF
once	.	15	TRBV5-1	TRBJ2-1	TGCGCCAGCAGCGGGTGGCCCACGACTCACAATGAGCAGTTCTTC	CASSGWPTTHNEQFF
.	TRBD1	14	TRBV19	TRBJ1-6	TGTGCCAGTAGTATCCGGGACAGCAATTCACCCCTCCACTTT	CASSIRDSNSPLHF
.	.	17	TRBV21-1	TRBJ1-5	TGTGCCAGCAGCAAATACCGGCTCCGGGTCCGAAATCAGCCCCAGCATTTT	CASSKYRLRVRNQPQHF